The clone carrying this TCR beta chain was detected only a few times. The antigen is unknown. Unmatched junction bases numbered 15, after V lost 9 bases and J lost 0 bases. This CDR3 has 17 residues. CDR1 SNHLY and CDR2 FYNNEI come from the germline V gene. This sample was included in a study of T cells after yellow fever vaccination. Study-level points and caveats: Weaker, the secondary response peaked sooner, at day 5 versus 15.

One entry per CDR3 protein results from TCRdb running MiXCR on the 5' RACE reads. The sample carries hundreds of thousands of distinct CDR3 sequences, about 12% recorded once. This clonotype was sampled from a man aged 30-40 years who received the YFV17D yellow fever vaccine. The V call is TRBV2, the J call TRBJ2-7, with 9 bases that match TRBD2. The sample was PBMCs, taken on the day of the yellow fever booster vaccination. The CDR3 reads CARRSRSGSDSSYEQYF. In DNA form, the CDR3 reads TGTGCCAGAAGGTCCCGTAGCGGGAGTGATTCCTCCTACGAGCAGTACTTC.